These 5 T cell receptor beta chains originate from one sample sequenced in a study of Ad26.COV2.S vaccination and SARS-CoV-2 variants. Only in-frame clones appear in the TCRdb table, and some are missing; sequencing was by immunoSEQ multiplex PCR. The data show about 350,000 clones, approximately 90% seen once. The sample was peripheral blood, taken after recovery from COVID-19. The source of these receptors is a human donor who had recovered from COVID-19.

In nucleotides, the CDR3 is TGTGCCAGCAGCGCCCACGCGGAGGGATTCAATCAGCCCCAGCATTTT. The encoded protein is CASSAHAEGFNQPQHF. The chain combines TRBV9 with TRBJ1-5; D remains unclear. V lost 3 bases to trimming and J lost 3 bases, with 16 bases between them. Germline lookup yields CDR1 SGDLS and CDR2 YYNGEE. The CDR3 sequence is 16 residues long.

The table lists this clone with a few counts. V and J are TRBV9 and TRBJ2-7; the match to TRBD2 covers 7 bases. The CDR3 consists of 15 residues. The V gene's germline CDR1 is SGDLS and CDR2 YYNGEE. With V trimmed by 0 bases and J by 2 bases, 5 bases remained unmatched. The CDR3 DNA sequence: TGTGCCAGCAGCGTAGGACTAGCAGGTCCCTACGAGCAGTACTTC. Amino acids: CASSVGLAGPYEQYF.

This chain connects TRBV4-3 to TRBJ1-1, with a possible D match to TRBD1 (5 bases). The CDR3 is 16 amino acids. V gave up 0 bases and J gave up 6 bases, with 17 bases separating them. Germline assignment: CDR1 LGHNA and CDR2 YSLEER. CDR3 in DNA: TGCGCCAGCAGCCAAGAGTGGGGCAGGGTATGGTCTGAAGCTTTCTTT. It specifies CASSQEWGRVWSEAFF.

The rearrangement uses TRBV4-3 and TRBJ2-3; TRBD1 might be the D (6 bases). The CDR3 is 19 amino acids. CDR1 and CDR2 from the germline V gene are LGHNA and YSLEER. Trimming left V 3 bases short and J 6 bases short, with 28 bases between. The CDR3 DNA is TGCGCCAGCAGCCAGAACGACCCCGCCGGGACAAGGGTTGGCGATACGCAGTATTTT. It codes for CASSQNDPAGTRVGDTQYF.

This chain connects TRBV25-1 to TRBJ1-4, with 7 bases identical to TRBD1. Per germline, CDR1 MGHDK and CDR2 SYGVNS. The trim removed 2 bases at V and 8 bases at J, leaving 14 bases unmatched. This CDR3 has 17 amino acids. The CDR3 nucleotides are TGTGCCAGCAGTGAACTCACGGGAGGGGGCGCTTTCGAAAAACTGTTTTTT. Protein: CASSELTGGGAFEKLFF.